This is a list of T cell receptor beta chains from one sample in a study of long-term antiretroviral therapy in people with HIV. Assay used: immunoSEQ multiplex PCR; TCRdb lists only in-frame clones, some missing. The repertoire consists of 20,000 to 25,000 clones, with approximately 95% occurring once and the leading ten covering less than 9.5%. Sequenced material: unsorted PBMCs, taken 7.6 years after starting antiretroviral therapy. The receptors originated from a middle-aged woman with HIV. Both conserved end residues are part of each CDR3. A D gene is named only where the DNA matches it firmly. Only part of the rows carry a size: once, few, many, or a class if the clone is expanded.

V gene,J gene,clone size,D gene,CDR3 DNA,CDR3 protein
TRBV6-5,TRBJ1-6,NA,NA,TGTGCCAGCGGCAGGCTCGATTCACCCCTCCACTTT,CASGRLDSPLHF
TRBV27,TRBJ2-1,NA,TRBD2,TGTGCCAGCAGTACGGGACTAGAGGAACACAATGAGCAGTTCTTC,CASSTGLEEHNEQFF
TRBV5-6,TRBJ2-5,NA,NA,TGTGCCAGCAGCTTGGAGGGGGGGGCTAGAATAGAGACCCAGTACTTC,CASSLEGGARIETQYF
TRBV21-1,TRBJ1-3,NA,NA,TGTGCCAGCAGCAAAGTAAGAGGGTCGGGAAACACCATATATTTT,CASSKVRGSGNTIYF
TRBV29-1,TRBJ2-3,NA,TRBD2,TGCAGCGTTGGGGGGGGTAGCGGAGGCACAGATACGCAGTATTTT,CSVGGGSGGTDTQYF
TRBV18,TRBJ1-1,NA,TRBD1,TGTGCCAGCTCATCTTGGGACAGAGGGAACACTGAAGCTTTCTTT,CASSSWDRGNTEAFF
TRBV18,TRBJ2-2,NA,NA,TGTGCCAGCTCACCACCGGGGAACACCGGGGAGCTGTTTTTT,CASSPPGNTGELFF
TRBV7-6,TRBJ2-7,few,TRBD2,TGTGCCAGCAGCTTACACCTAGCGGGGGGAGGTCTCTACGAGCAGTACTTC,CASSLHLAGGGLYEQYF
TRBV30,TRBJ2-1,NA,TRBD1,TGTGCCTGGAGTGCTTACAGGGGGGAGCAGTTCTTC,CAWSAYRGEQFF
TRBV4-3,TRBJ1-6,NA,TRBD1,TGCGCCAGCAGCCAAGGGGGACAGGGGTTCCCTTCACCCCTCCACTTT,CASSQGGQGFPSPLHF
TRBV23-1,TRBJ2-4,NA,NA,TGCGCCAGCAGTCAAAAACTACATCCCATCAAAAACATTCAGTACTTC,CASSQKLHPIKNIQYF
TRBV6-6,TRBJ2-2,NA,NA,TGTGCCAGCAGCCGGTCGGGGACCGGGGAGCTGTTTTTT,CASSRSGTGELFF
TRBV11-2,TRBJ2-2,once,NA,TGTGCCAGCAGCTTACAGCCAGATGTCGGGGAGCTGTTTTTT,CASSLQPDVGELFF
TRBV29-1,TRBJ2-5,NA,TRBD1,TGCAGCGTTGAGAGGGGCCAGGGGGCCCGGGAGACCCAGTACTTC,CSVERGQGARETQYF
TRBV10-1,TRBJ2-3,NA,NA,TGCGCCAGCAGTGAGTCGGCAGCCTCAGATACGCAGTATTTT,CASSESAASDTQYF
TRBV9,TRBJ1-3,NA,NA,TGTGCCAGCAGCCTCCAGAACAGGGCCCCTGGAAACACCATATATTTT,CASSLQNRAPGNTIYF
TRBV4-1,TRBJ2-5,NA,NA,TGCGCCAGCAGCCCCATCGGTAAGGAAGAGACCCAGTACTTC,CASSPIGKEETQYF
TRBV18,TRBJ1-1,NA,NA,TGTGCCAGCTCACCACCGAGGGGACACGACACTGAAGCTTTCTTT,CASSPPRGHDTEAFF
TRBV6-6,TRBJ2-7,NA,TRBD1,TGTGCCAGCAGTTTACGACCGACAGGGGTGAGCTACGAGCAGTACTTC,CASSLRPTGVSYEQYF
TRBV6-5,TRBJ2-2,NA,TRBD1,TGTGCCAGCAAGGGACAGGCGCTCACCGGGGAGCTGTTTTTT,CASKGQALTGELFF